This T cell receptor (beta chain) was found in a study of blood T cell repertoires in COVID-19. Overall study context: Italy, Spain and the United States were the sources of the convalescent and acute COVID-19 samples. PBMCs, B-cell-depleted T cells, or T cells provided the cDNA or gDNA that made up the material.

As processed by the authors: Nucleated cell number was recorded as an estimate derived from reference gene primer amplification. Sequenced by immunoSEQ multiplex PCR; TCRdb stores in-frame clones only, minus some. V, J and clone size are those of that table, while D and trimming were read from the DNA. Of 150,000 to 200,000 clones in the sample, roughly 86% were seen once. Between the trimmed V and J ends, which lost 7 bases and 4 bases, there was a span of 19 bases. This CDR3 contains 15 residues. Looked up from germline, CDR1 is SEHNR and CDR2 is FQNEAQ (reference sequence). Source material: peripheral blood. This clonotype was obtained from a man between 65 and 80 years old with acute or convalescent COVID-19. The chain uses TRBV7-9 and TRBJ2-5, with D possibly being TRBD1 (6 bases). As DNA, the CDR3 is TGTGCCAGCAACCCCGTCCAGGGGCTTGGAGAGACCCAGTACTTC. It specifies CASNPVQGLGETQYF.